The 29 T cell receptor beta chains given below trace back to one sample, sequenced in a study of blood T cell repertoires in COVID-19. Produced via immunoSEQ multiplex PCR; TCRdb's table is partial and in-frame only. The sample has around 250,000 clones, approximately 90% seen once. The specimen was PBMCs or T cells enriched from blood (not recorded which). The receptor source for this set is a woman in her twenties or thirties with acute COVID-19.

The chain combines TRBV28 with TRBJ2-7, with D possibly being TRBD1 (7 bases). CDR1 is MDHEN and CDR2 is SYDVKM in the germline V gene. V was clipped by 5 bases and J by 0 bases, with 14 bases between them. The CDR3 length is 15 residues. The CDR3 sequence is CASSNAGQTSYEQYF. The CDR3 DNA sequence: TGTGCCAGCAGTAATGCGGGACAGACCTCCTACGAGCAGTACTTC.

This clone appeared once. The J gene is TRBJ2-5, the V gene TRBV4-1, with 8 positions matching TRBD2. The CDR3 contains 17 residues. V shed 0 bases and J 3 bases; nucleotides not matched to a gene: 9. Germline loops: CDR1 MGHRA, CDR2 YSYEKL. This CDR3 is CASSQDAEIAGKETQYF. In nucleotides, the CDR3 is TGCGCCAGCAGCCAAGATGCCGAGATAGCGGGAAAAGAGACCCAGTACTTC.

This clone was seen a handful of times. The V call is TRBV7-9, the J call TRBJ2-7, with a tentative D call TRBD2 (6 bases). This CDR3 spans 14 amino acids. V dropped 5 bases and J dropped 2 bases, with 13 bases sitting between them. Germline V gives CDR1 SEHNR, CDR2 FQNEAQ (reference sequence). The CDR3 spells CASSRGTSAYEQYF. CDR3 DNA sequence: TGTGCCAGCAGCCGCGGGACTTCCGCCTACGAGCAGTACTTC.

This chain uses TRBV11-2 with TRBJ1-1, with D perhaps matching TRBD1 (5 bases). Trimming took off 4 bases at V and 2 bases at J, with 11 bases between the two ends. CDR3 length equals 14 residues. Germline-derived CDR1 and CDR2 are SGHAT and FQNNGV. The CDR3 reads CASSSPTVNTEAFF. The CDR3 DNA reads TGTGCCAGCAGCTCCCCGACAGTAAACACTGAAGCTTTCTTT.

The chain employs TRBV29-1 and TRBJ2-7; 9 nucleotides match TRBD1. The V gene end was trimmed by 6 bases and the J gene end by 4 bases; junction bases not matched to a gene: 7. The CDR3 loop spans 13 amino acids. CDR1 is SQVTM and CDR2 is ANQGSEA in the germline V gene. The CDR3: CSVPGQGLYEQYF. Here the CDR3 DNA reads TGCAGCGTGCCGGGACAGGGCCTTTACGAGCAGTACTTC.

The rearrangement links TRBV7-8 to TRBJ2-3; D not certain. V was clipped by 5 bases and J by 2 bases, with 8 bases between them. CDR3 length: 13 residues. CDR1 and CDR2 (germline): SGHVS, FQNEAQ. CDR3 amino acids: CASSGRYTDTQYF. The DNA of the CDR3 is TGTGCCAGCAGCGGCCGATACACAGATACGCAGTATTTT.

V usage is TRBV7-5 and J usage is TRBJ2-6; TRBD1, the table's D call, was not compared with the DNA. TRBV7-5 is assigned pseudogene status. CDR3 length: 17 amino acids. CDR3 amino acids: CVRSKDRVISGANVLTF. DNA for the CDR3: TGTGTCAGAAGCAAAGACAGGGTAATCTCTGGGGCCAACGTCCTGACTTTC.

The gene calls are TRBV3-1 (or the pseudogene TRBV3-2) and TRBJ1-6; the D gene is possibly TRBD1 (5 bases). The length of the CDR3 is 13 residues. Germline CDR1 reads LGHDT; CDR2 reads YNNKEL (reference sequence). V was cut by 3 bases and J by 7 bases, with 7 bases left in between. The chain's CDR3 is CASSQAGNSPLHF. In DNA form, the CDR3 reads TGTGCCAGCAGCCAGGCAGGGAATTCACCCCTCCACTTT.

The genes are TRBV5-1 and TRBJ1-2, with 11 bases identical to TRBD1. V lost 3 bases to trimming and J lost 8 bases; unmatched junction nucleotides: 9. This CDR3 contains 15 residues. From germline, CDR1 is SGHRS and CDR2 YFSETQ. The CDR3, as DNA: TGCGCCAGCAGCTCAGGACAGGGGGCCTTCTTCGGCTACACCTTC. Translated, it gives CASSSGQGAFFGYTF.

J is TRBJ2-1 and V is TRBV5-4; TRBD2 matches 7 bases. V lost 3 bases to trimming and J lost 8 bases; unmatched junction nucleotides: 5. Per the germline V gene, CDR1 is SGHNT and CDR2 is YYREEE (reference sequence). This CDR3 has 13 amino acids. The CDR3 region has the DNA TGTGCCAGCAGCTGGACTAGTATCGATGAGCAGTTCTTC. Translating gives CASSWTSIDEQFF.

This chain connects TRBV4-1 to TRBJ2-1; 10 bases align to TRBD2. The CDR3 loop spans 15 amino acids. With V trimmed by 1 base and J by 9 bases, 6 bases remained unmatched. Per germline, CDR1 MGHRA and CDR2 YSYEKL. CDR3 protein: CASSQALAGVTEQFF. As DNA, the CDR3 is TGCGCCAGCAGCCAAGCTCTAGCGGGAGTGACTGAGCAGTTCTTC.

The chain has TRBV6-5 and TRBJ1-1, with 10 bases identical to TRBD1. The CDR3 is 16 amino acids. Per the germline V gene, CDR1 is MNHEY and CDR2 is SVGAGI. V dropped 4 bases and J dropped 5; count of bases not matched to a gene: 10. Written as DNA, the CDR3 is TGTGCCAGCAGTTGGGGACGACAGGGGGCGAATACTGAAGCTTTCTTT. This gives the protein CASSWGRQGANTEAFF.

This chain joins TRBV7-2 and TRBJ1-5; maybe TRBD1 (6 bases). CDR1 is SGHTA and CDR2 is FQGNSA in the germline V gene. CDR3 size: 15 residues. V lost 2 bases, J lost 7 bases, and 15 bases lay in between. The CDR3 coding sequence is TGTGCCAGCAGCTTAAATTCCAGGGGCGAACAGCCCCAGCATTTT. It is translated as CASSLNSRGEQPQHF.

V gene TRBV10-3 combines with J gene TRBJ2-1; a possible D gene is TRBD2 (5 bases). The CDR3 sequence is 13 residues long. V dropped 6 bases and J dropped 8 bases, with 14 bases sitting between them. Germline values: CDR1 ENHRY, CDR2 SYGVKD. CDR3 sequence: CAIRDSTVDEQFF. The CDR3 nucleotides read TGTGCCATCAGGGACTCGACTGTGGATGAGCAGTTCTTC.

The rearrangement links TRBV4-1 to TRBJ2-1, with 9 bases that match TRBD1. Germline V gene lookup returns CDR1 MGHRA and CDR2 YSYEKL. The trim removed 0 bases at V and 8 bases at J, leaving 14 bases unmatched. The CDR3 runs to 18 residues. The CDR3 region has the DNA TGCGCCAGCAGCCAAGATTACCAGGACAGGGGTTTTACCGATGAGCAGTTCTTC. Its translation: CASSQDYQDRGFTDEQFF.

This clone occurred once. The chain employs TRBV18 and TRBJ2-2, with D maybe TRBD1 (6 bases). Germline V CDR1 and CDR2: KGHSH, LQKENI. The CDR3 is made up of 18 amino acids. With 0 bases removed from V and 2 bases from J, the gap between germline ends came to 16 bases. The DNA for the CDR3 is TGTGCCAGCTCACCACCTATAACAGGGAGCCTAAACACCGGGGAGCTGTTTTTT. It is translated as CASSPPITGSLNTGELFF.

This clone was seen more than once but under ten times. The chain uses TRBV5-1 and TRBJ1-2; 8 bases fit TRBD1. The CDR3 is made up of 14 amino acids. In germline, CDR1 is SGHRS, CDR2 YFSETQ. The trim removed 3 bases at V and 4 bases at J, leaving 5 bases unmatched. This chain's CDR3 is CASSSGQDVYGYTF. The CDR3 bases are TGCGCCAGCAGCTCGGGACAGGATGTCTATGGCTACACCTTC. Complete variable domain (other parts from reference TRBV5-1 and TRBJ1-2): KAGVTQTPRYLIKTRGQQVTLSCSPISGHRSVSWYQQTPGQGLQFLFEYFSETQRNKGNFPGRFSGRQFSNSRSEMNVSTLELGDSALYLCASSSGQDVYGYTFGSGTRLTVV.

This clone was found a few times. V gene TRBV7-9 combines with J gene TRBJ2-7, with D tentatively TRBD2 (6 bases). From germline, CDR1 is SEHNR and CDR2 FQNEAQ (reference sequence). V gave up 0 bases and J gave up 4 bases, with 7 bases separating them. This CDR3 has 13 residues. The CDR3 DNA is TGTGCCAGCAGCTTAGCCGGGACTTACGAGCAGTACTTC. Translating it yields CASSLAGTYEQYF.

The chain couples TRBV19 to TRBJ1-2, with D possibly TRBD1 on 6 matching bases. The V end lost 7 bases, the J end lost 7 bases, and 19 bases lay between the germline ends. The CDR3 contains 14 residues. CDR1 is LNHDA and CDR2 is SQIVND in the germline V gene (reference sequence). The CDR3 region has the DNA TGTGCCAGTATCTCGTTAGAGGGGGTAGGTGGCTACACCTTC. Translation: CASISLEGVGGYTF.

This sequence joins TRBV27 and TRBJ2-1; D is ambiguous. The length of the CDR3 is 14 residues. V lost 5 bases and J lost 6, with 14 bases in between. Germline V gene lookup returns CDR1 MNHEY and CDR2 SMNVEV (reference sequence). CDR3 sequence reads: CASSPRSLSNEQFF. The CDR3 coding sequence is TGTGCCAGCAGTCCCCGCAGTTTAAGCAATGAGCAGTTCTTC.

V gene TRBV9 combines with J gene TRBJ2-7, with 14 bases that match TRBD2. The V and J ends lost 4 bases and 4 bases, in that order; junction bases with no gene match: 13. Germline CDR1 reads SGDLS; CDR2 reads YYNGEE. The CDR3 length is 18 residues. The CDR3 loop reads CASSPHSGTSGRSYEQYF. The CDR3 DNA reads TGTGCCAGCAGCCCCCATTCCGGGACTAGCGGGAGAAGTTACGAGCAGTACTTC.

The genes are TRBV11-3 and TRBJ2-3; 11 nucleotides agree with TRBD2. The germline CDR1 and CDR2 sequences are SGHNT and YENEEA. V dropped 5 bases and J dropped 1; count of bases not matched to a gene: 8. This CDR3 has 17 amino acids. The CDR3 loop reads CASSPGLAVVGTDTQYF. DNA for the CDR3: TGTGCCAGCAGCCCGGGACTAGCGGTCGTCGGCACAGATACGCAGTATTTT.

The V and J genes are TRBV19 and TRBJ2-7; 8 bases are shared with TRBD1. Trimming cost V 3 bases and J 1 base; bases outside gene matches: 2. The germline V gene encodes CDR1 LNHDA and CDR2 SQIVND (reference sequence). The CDR3 spans 14 residues. CDR3 sequence (DNA): TGTGCCAGTAGTATCAGGACAGGGTCCTACGAGCAGTACTTC. Its protein is CASSIRTGSYEQYF.

This chain links TRBV6-5 with TRBJ2-3; 8 nucleotides match TRBD1. The CDR3 contains 15 residues. CDR1 and CDR2 (germline): MNHEY, SVGAGI. Trimming cost V 5 bases and J 3 bases; bases outside gene matches: 7. The CDR3 spells CASSRQTGGTDTQYF. The CDR3 nucleotides are TGTGCCAGCAGTCGACAAACAGGGGGAACAGATACGCAGTATTTT.

The chain links TRBV13 to TRBJ2-1; TRBD2 might be the D (5 bases). The germline gives CDR1 PRHDT, CDR2 FYEKMQ (reference sequence). Trimming cost V 6 bases and J 6 bases, with 15 bases left between them. This CDR3 has 14 amino acids. In DNA, the CDR3 is TGTGCCAGCAGTACGGAGGTGTCGAGCAATGAGCAGTTCTTC. It encodes CASSTEVSSNEQFF.

V and J are TRBV28 and TRBJ2-7; 13 bases align to TRBD2. The CDR3 is 16 amino acids. J lost 4 bases, V lost 2 bases, and 5 bases had no gene match. CDR1 and CDR2 from the germline V gene are MDHEN and SYDVKM. The CDR3 bases are TGTGCCAGCAGTTTACACGGACTAGCGGGAGCGTACGAGCAGTACTTC. Translating it yields CASSLHGLAGAYEQYF.

The chain couples TRBV27 to TRBJ2-5; 8 positions agree with TRBD2. V trimming: 0 bases; J trimming: 1 base; junction bases outside the gene matches: 4. This CDR3 comprises 16 residues. Germline values: CDR1 MNHEY, CDR2 SMNVEV (reference sequence). CDR3 loop: CASSLSLAGLQETQYF. The CDR3 nucleotides read TGTGCCAGCAGTTTATCGCTAGCGGGCCTCCAAGAGACCCAGTACTTC.

Of note for this clone: This CDR3 is also generated by other DNA sequences in the sample. CDR3 sequence reads: CASSLSGNYGYTF. For the CDR3, the DNA is TGTGCCAGCAGTTTATCGGGGAACTATGGCTACACCTTC. The genes are TRBV28 and TRBJ1-2, with D hard to call. This CDR3 spans 13 amino acids. Germline V gene lookup returns CDR1 MDHEN and CDR2 SYDVKM. The V end lost 1 base, the J end lost 2 bases, and 5 bases lay between the germline ends.

V usage is TRBV6-5 and J usage is TRBJ1-4; unclear D gene. Germline CDR1 is MNHEY and CDR2 is SVGAGI. Trimming removed 6 bases from V and 4 bases from J, with 15 bases in between. There are 15 residues in the CDR3. The CDR3 here is CASSSISGSNEKLFF. CDR3 in DNA: TGTGCCAGCAGCTCGATAAGTGGCAGTAATGAAAAACTGTTTTTT.